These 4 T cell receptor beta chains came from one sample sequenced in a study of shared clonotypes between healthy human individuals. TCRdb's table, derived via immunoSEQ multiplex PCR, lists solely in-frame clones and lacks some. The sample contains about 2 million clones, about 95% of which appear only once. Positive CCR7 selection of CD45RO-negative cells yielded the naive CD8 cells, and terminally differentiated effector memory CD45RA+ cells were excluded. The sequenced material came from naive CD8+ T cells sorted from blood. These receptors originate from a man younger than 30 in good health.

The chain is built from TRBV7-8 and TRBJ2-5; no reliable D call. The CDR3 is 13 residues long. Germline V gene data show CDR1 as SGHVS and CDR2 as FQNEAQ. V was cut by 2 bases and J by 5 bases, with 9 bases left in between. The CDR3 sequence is CASSLSSVETQYF. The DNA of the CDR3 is TGTGCCAGCAGCTTATCGTCAGTCGAGACCCAGTACTTC.

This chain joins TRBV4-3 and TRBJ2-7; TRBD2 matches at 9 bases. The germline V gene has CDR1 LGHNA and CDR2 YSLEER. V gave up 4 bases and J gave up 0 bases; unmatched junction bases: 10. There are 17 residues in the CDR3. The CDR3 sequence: CASSPSLAGLSSYEQYF. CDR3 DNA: TGCGCCAGCAGCCCTTCACTAGCGGGCCTAAGCTCCTACGAGCAGTACTTC.

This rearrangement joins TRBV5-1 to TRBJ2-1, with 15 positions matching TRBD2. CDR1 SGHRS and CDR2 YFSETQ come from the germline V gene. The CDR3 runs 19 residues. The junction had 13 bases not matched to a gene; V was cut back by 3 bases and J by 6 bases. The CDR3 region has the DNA TGCGCCAGCAGCTGGACTAGCGGGAGGGCCTTTGGGTTGAGCAATGAGCAGTTCTTC. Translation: CASSWTSGRAFGLSNEQFF.

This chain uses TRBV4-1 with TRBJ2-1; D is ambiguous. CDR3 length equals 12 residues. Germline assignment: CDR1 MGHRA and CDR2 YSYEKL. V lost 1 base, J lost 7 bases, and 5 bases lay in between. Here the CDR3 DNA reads TGCGCCAGCAGCCAAGGTCCGAATGAGCAGTTCTTC. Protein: CASSQGPNEQFF.